This record concerns one T cell receptor (beta chain) sequence. V was shortened by 2 bases and J by 3 bases, with 14 bases between the two germline ends. The CDR3 runs to 16 residues. A universal primer site was incorporated via template switching, and the cDNA contained unique molecular identifiers. TCRdb reprocessed the 5' RACE reads via MiXCR and lists one record per CDR3 protein. In the table there are 450,000 or so distinct CDR3 sequences, 14% of which are singletons. The data are from a study of identical twins. The same sample was also studied in work on yellow fever vaccine responses in identical twins. That investigation notes: Twins reportedly appeared to share part of their vaccine T cell response while keeping part individual.

The specimen was CD4+ T cells sorted from blood. The rearrangement uses TRBV12-3 or TRBV12-4 and TRBJ1-5; D is unclear. The receptor comes from a woman between 18 and 30 years old in good health. CDR3 DNA: TGTGCCAGCAGTTTATTAGGGAAGGTTTTCAATCAGCCCCAGCATTTT. Its translation is CASSLLGKVFNQPQHF.